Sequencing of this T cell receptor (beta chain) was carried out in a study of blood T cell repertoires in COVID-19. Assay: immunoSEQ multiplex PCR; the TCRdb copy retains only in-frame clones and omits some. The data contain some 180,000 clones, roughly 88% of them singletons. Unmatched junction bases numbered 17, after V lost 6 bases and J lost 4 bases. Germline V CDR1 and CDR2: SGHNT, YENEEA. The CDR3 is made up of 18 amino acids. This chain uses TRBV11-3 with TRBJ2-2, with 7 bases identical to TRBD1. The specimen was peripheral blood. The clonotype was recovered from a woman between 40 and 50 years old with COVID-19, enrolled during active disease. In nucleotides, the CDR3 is TGTGCCAGCAGTCAAACCACATTCACCGGGACAGCCACCGGGGAGCTGTTTTTT. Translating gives CASSQTTFTGTATGELFF.